What follows are 2 T cell receptor beta chains derived from one specimen sequenced in a study of radiotherapy plus CTLA-4 blockade in lung cancer. Sequencing used immunoSEQ multiplex PCR; TCRdb keeps in-frame clones, though not all of them. Of about 76,000 clones in the sample, 78% were seen once. The sequences come from peripheral blood, collected from a patient treated with radiotherapy plus ipilimumab. These receptors all stem from a human donor with non-small cell lung cancer whose response to radiotherapy plus ipilimumab could not be evaluated. Some clones in this sample may be carry-over from other donors' samples.

The chain recombines TRBV7-9 with TRBJ1-1; D is possibly TRBD1 (6 bases). CDR1 and CDR2 from the germline V gene are SEHNR and FQNEAQ (reference sequence). Trimming left V 5 bases short and J 3 bases short, with 10 bases between. CDR3 length equals 13 residues. This chain's CDR3 is CASSIQGDTEAFF. The CDR3 DNA is TGTGCCAGCAGCATACAGGGTGACACTGAAGCTTTCTTT. The full variable domain, its missing parts supplied by reference TRBV7-9 and TRBJ1-1, is DTGVSQNPRHKITKRGQNVTFRCDPISEHNRLYWYRQTLGQGPEFLTYFQNEAQLEKSRLLSDRFSAERPKGSFSTLEIQRTEQGDSAMYLCASSIQGDTEAFFGQGTRLTVV.

This clone was found a few times. The chain is built from TRBV5-6 and TRBJ2-7; 7 positions agree with TRBD1. This CDR3 is built from 14 residues. V lost 1 base, J lost 3 bases, and 4 bases stayed unmatched. Per germline, CDR1 SGHDT and CDR2 YYEEEE. CDR3 residues: CASSLRDSIYEQYF. CDR3 nucleotides: TGTGCCAGCAGCTTGCGGGACAGTATCTACGAGCAGTACTTC.